These 25 T cell receptor beta chains were sequenced from one sample in a study of blood T cell repertoires in COVID-19. Using immunoSEQ multiplex PCR, the repertoire was profiled, and TCRdb retains in-frame clones only, with some absent. The sample has about 23,000 clones; around 90% are singletons. Input material: peripheral blood. Receptors originate from a man in his 70s in a cohort sampled during active COVID-19.

The V call is TRBV4-3, the J call TRBJ2-1; no firm D call. This CDR3 contains 15 residues. Germline assignment: CDR1 LGHNA and CDR2 YSLEER. Trimming removed 1 base at V and 4 bases at J, with 11 bases between. In DNA, the CDR3 is TGCGCCAGCAGCCAAGTGGCGGCAGCGTACAATGAGCAGTTCTTC. Its translation: CASSQVAAAYNEQFF.

V is TRBV7-2 and J is TRBJ1-4; 9 positions agree with TRBD1. CDR3 length: 16 amino acids. The junction had 5 bases not matched to a gene; V was cut back by 3 bases and J by 3 bases. Germline V gene lookup returns CDR1 SGHTA and CDR2 FQGNSA. CDR3 nucleotides: TGTGCCAGCAGCTTCCACAGGGGGCAGGCTAATGAAAAACTGTTTTTT. This gives the protein CASSFHRGQANEKLFF. Variable domain in full (rest from reference TRBV7-2 and TRBJ1-4): GAGVSQSPSNKVTEKGKDVELRCDPISGHTALYWYRQSLGQGLEFLIYFQGNSAPDKSGLPSDRFSAERTGGSVSTLTIQRTQQEDSAVYLCASSFHRGQANEKLFFGSGTQLSVL.

This clone has only one observation. V usage is TRBV18 and J usage is TRBJ2-1, with 12 nucleotides matching TRBD2. V dropped 4 bases and J dropped 3; count of bases not matched to a gene: 4. There are 16 residues in the CDR3. Germline CDR1 KGHSH, CDR2 LQKENI. The CDR3 sequence: CASSQTSGSIYNEQFF. For the CDR3, the DNA is TGTGCCAGCTCACAGACTAGCGGGAGTATCTACAATGAGCAGTTCTTC.

This clone was observed once. This chain connects TRBV27 to TRBJ2-7, with 13 bases identical to TRBD2. V lost 5 bases and J lost 3; bases outside the gene matches: 1. The CDR3 covers 14 residues. From germline, CDR1 is MNHEY and CDR2 SMNVEV (reference sequence). This chain's CDR3 is CASSGLAGVYEQYF. DNA of the CDR3: TGTGCCAGCAGTGGACTAGCGGGAGTCTACGAGCAGTACTTC.

The chain combines TRBV9 with TRBJ1-1; D not certain. Per germline, CDR1 SGDLS and CDR2 YYNGEE. The CDR3 has 16 residues. V lost 3 bases and J lost 2, with 17 bases in between. Here the CDR3 reads CASSGGGRRSNTEAFF. The CDR3 DNA follows: TGTGCCAGCAGCGGAGGAGGACGTCGGAGTAACACTGAAGCTTTCTTT.

V gene TRBV19 combines with J gene TRBJ2-1; D may be TRBD1 (5 bases). The CDR3 is made up of 15 amino acids. V shed 5 bases and J shed 1 base, with 12 bases lying between them. From germline, CDR1 is LNHDA and CDR2 SQIVND (reference sequence). CDR3 sequence (DNA): TGTGCCAGTAGTGTAGTAACAGGATCCTACAATGAGCAGTTCTTC. Its protein is CASSVVTGSYNEQFF. Combining the CDR3 with reference TRBV19 and TRBJ2-1 gives the whole variable domain DGGITQSPKYLFRKEGQNVTLSCEQNLNHDAMYWYRQDPGQGLRLIYYSQIVNDFQKGDIAEGYSVSREKKESFPLTVTSAQKNPTAFYLCASSVVTGSYNEQFFGPGTRLTVL.

This sequence joins TRBV4-1 and TRBJ2-1; 8 bases are a match to TRBD2. CDR3 length equals 17 residues. Germline V gene data show CDR1 as MGHRA and CDR2 as YSYEKL. Losses at the gene ends were 4 bases for V and 6 bases for J; bases not matched to a gene: 14. For the CDR3, the DNA is TGCGCCAGCAGCCCCAACCCGGGGGGGCTGGAATTCAATGAGCAGTTCTTC. Translated, it gives CASSPNPGGLEFNEQFF.

The V call is TRBV10-3, the J call TRBJ2-7, with D perhaps TRBD1 (6 bases). CDR1 and CDR2 from the germline V gene are ENHRY and SYGVKD. V lost 10 bases to trimming and J lost 3 bases, with 13 bases between them. The CDR3 contains 12 residues. The CDR3 region has the DNA TGTGCCACAGGACAGAAGCTCTACGAGCAGTACTTC. Amino acid sequence: CATGQKLYEQYF.

CDR3 residues: CASSRDYSGELFF. In nucleotides, the CDR3 is TGTGCCAGCAGCAGGGACTACTCCGGGGAGCTGTTTTTT. The chain is built from TRBV12-3 or TRBV12-4 and TRBJ2-2, with TRBD2 matching over 7 bases. The CDR3 sequence is 13 residues long. Trimming at V came to 6 bases and at J to 6 bases, leaving 4 bases not matched to a gene.

V usage is TRBV4-1 and J usage is TRBJ2-7, with D tentatively TRBD2 (6 bases). The V and J ends lost 2 bases and 0 bases respectively, with 11 bases between them. Germline lookup yields CDR1 MGHRA and CDR2 YSYEKL. There are 15 residues in the CDR3. CDR3 residues: CASSQRSGNSYEQYF. DNA of the CDR3: TGCGCCAGCAGCCAACGTAGCGGAAACTCCTACGAGCAGTACTTC.

J is TRBJ2-7 and V is TRBV27, with 8 bases identical to TRBD2. The CDR3 sequence is 19 residues long. Germline CDR1 is MNHEY and CDR2 is SMNVEV (reference sequence). With V trimmed by 1 base and J by 5 bases, 19 bases remained unmatched. The CDR3 sequence: CASSLYFCWGLVGDDEQYF. The CDR3 coding sequence is TGTGCCAGCAGTTTATACTTTTGTTGGGGACTAGTTGGGGATGACGAGCAGTACTTC.

The rearrangement links TRBV6-6 to TRBJ2-7; no clear D. CDR1 is MNHNY and CDR2 is SVGAGI in the germline V gene (reference sequence). The length of the CDR3 is 13 residues. Trimming removed 7 bases at V and 2 bases at J, with 12 bases between. CDR3 residues: CASTREATYEQYF. In nucleotides, the CDR3 is TGTGCCAGCACCCGCGAGGCCACCTACGAGCAGTACTTC.

This chain joins TRBV6-1 and TRBJ1-5, with 10 positions matching TRBD1. The CDR3 length is 15 residues. V shed 2 bases, J shed 7 bases, and the junction held 5 bases outside the gene matches. Germline CDR1 reads MNHNS; CDR2 reads SASEGT. The CDR3 sequence is CASSEMTGGGQPQHF. CDR3 in DNA: TGTGCCAGCAGTGAAATGACAGGGGGCGGACAGCCCCAGCATTTT.

This chain uses TRBV28 with TRBJ1-1; possibly TRBD1 for D (5 bases). The CDR3 loop spans 15 amino acids. Trimming stripped 1 base from V and 5 bases from J, with 14 bases between. CDR1 and CDR2 from the germline V gene are MDHEN and SYDVKM. The DNA for the CDR3 is TGTGCCAGCAGTTTATCCTATCAGGGCGCAACTGAAGCTTTCTTT. It yields the protein CASSLSYQGATEAFF.

The genes are TRBV5-1 and TRBJ2-5; 7 nucleotides match TRBD1. Germline CDR1 reads SGHRS; CDR2 reads YFSETQ. The CDR3 consists of 13 residues. The junction had 2 bases not matched to a gene; V was cut back by 4 bases and J by 2 bases. CDR3 nucleotide sequence: TGCGCCAGCAGCCCGGGACAGCAAGAGACCCAGTACTTC. As protein: CASSPGQQETQYF.

This sequence joins TRBV5-4 and TRBJ2-3; no clear D. V shed 2 bases and J shed 0 bases, with 13 bases lying between them. There are 16 residues in the CDR3. Per germline, CDR1 SGHNT and CDR2 YYREEE (reference sequence). The CDR3 here is CASSFLLSASTDTQYF. The CDR3 DNA reads as TGTGCCAGCAGCTTCCTCTTGAGCGCAAGCACAGATACGCAGTATTTT.

The V and J genes are TRBV3-1 (or the pseudogene TRBV3-2) and TRBJ2-4; 12 bases are shared with TRBD1. Unmatched junction bases numbered 3, after V lost 6 bases and J lost 6 bases. Germline assignment: CDR1 LGHDT and CDR2 YNNKEL (reference sequence). The CDR3 covers 14 residues. CDR3 protein: CASSGDRGRNIQYF. CDR3 DNA: TGTGCCAGCAGTGGGGACAGGGGGCGAAACATTCAGTACTTC.

The J gene is TRBJ2-1, the V gene TRBV4-1; 7 positions agree with TRBD1. The germline CDR1 and CDR2 sequences are MGHRA and YSYEKL. This CDR3 contains 18 residues. V shed 4 bases and J 0 bases; nucleotides not matched to a gene: 12. This CDR3 is CASSPADRLRSSYNEQFF. In DNA form, the CDR3 reads TGCGCCAGCAGCCCAGCGGACAGGCTAAGGAGCTCCTACAATGAGCAGTTCTTC.

This chain connects TRBV5-4 to TRBJ2-1; TRBD2 matches 7 bases. CDR1 and CDR2 (germline): SGHNT, YYREEE (reference sequence). J was trimmed by 7 bases and V by 3 bases; bases with no gene match: 10. The CDR3 length is 15 residues. The CDR3 is CASSSQRGGANEQFF. As DNA, the CDR3 is TGTGCCAGCAGCTCACAGCGGGGCGGCGCTAATGAGCAGTTCTTC.

The chain couples TRBV28 to TRBJ1-5; D gene ambiguous. The V and J ends lost 6 bases and 7 bases respectively, with 10 bases between them. The CDR3 consists of 12 residues. Per the germline V gene, CDR1 is MDHEN and CDR2 is SYDVKM. As DNA, the CDR3 is TGTGCCAGCAGCCTACGCGGCCAGCCCCAGCATTTT. It is translated as CASSLRGQPQHF.

About this clone: The germline gene is not matched at one end of the junction; a read error may be the cause. The gene calls are TRBV6-2 or TRBV6-3 and TRBJ2-1; D is undetermined. Germline values: CDR1 MNHEY, CDR2 SVGEGT. CDR3 length: 14 residues. This chain's CDR3 is CASSYAAAYNGQFF. CDR3 nucleotide sequence: TGTGCCAGCAGTTACGCGGCGGCCTACAATGGGCAGTTCTTC.

The gene calls are TRBV28 and TRBJ1-6; 8 bases line up with TRBD1. This CDR3 is built from 15 residues. Trimming removed 6 bases from V and 8 bases from J; junction bases left unmatched: 9. Germline CDR1 MDHEN, CDR2 SYDVKM. The DNA of the CDR3 is TGTGCCAGCAGACCCCAGGGGGCCGGAGATTCACCCCTCCACTTT. It specifies CASRPQGAGDSPLHF.

V gene TRBV9 combines with J gene TRBJ2-7; 11 nucleotides match TRBD2. CDR1 is SGDLS and CDR2 is YYNGEE in the germline V gene. This CDR3 contains 16 residues. V trimming: 3 bases; J trimming: 7 bases; junction bases outside the gene matches: 12. The CDR3 coding sequence is TGTGCCAGCAGCGCCGACCCACTAGCGGGAGTGGGGGAGCAGTACTTC. Protein: CASSADPLAGVGEQYF.

Here the CDR3 reads CASSKSGLTIYEQYF. For the CDR3, the DNA is TGTGCCAGCAGTAAAAGCGGGCTCACAATCTACGAGCAGTACTTC. This chain uses TRBV6-5 with TRBJ2-7; perhaps TRBD2 as D (6 bases). Germline values: CDR1 MNHEY, CDR2 SVGAGI. CDR3 length: 15 amino acids. Trimming left V 5 bases short and J 3 bases short, with 17 bases between.

The V gene is TRBV6-2 or TRBV6-3, the J gene TRBJ2-3, with D perhaps matching TRBD1 (6 bases). The CDR3 totals 15 residues. Germline V CDR1 and CDR2: MNHEY, SVGEGT. V gave up 6 bases and J gave up 1 base, with 14 bases separating them. The CDR3 sequence: CASSRRDTRTDTQYF. DNA for the CDR3: TGTGCCAGCAGCCGCCGGGACACCCGCACAGATACGCAGTATTTT.